The clone carrying this T cell receptor (beta chain) was counted only a few times. The record originates from a study of patients and donors after allogeneic stem cell transplantation. V gave up 2 bases and J gave up 11 bases, with 13 bases separating them. In germline, CDR1 is LNHNV, CDR2 YYDKDF (reference sequence). There are 14 residues in the CDR3. TCRdb re-called the RT-PCR reads through MiXCR, storing one row per CDR3 protein. The repertoire holds a few hundred thousand distinct CDR3 sequences, less than 50% seen once, with roughly 11% in the top ten. The chain links TRBV15 to TRBJ1-6, with D possibly matching TRBD1 (6 bases). The sequence was collected from a human donor who was either an allogeneic HSCT recipient or a stem cell or donor lymphocyte infusion donor (not recorded which). It is not recorded whose cells these are; they may come from a transplant donor. Sequencing was done on a sample of blood, either unsorted or a sorted T cell fraction (not recorded which). Written as DNA, the CDR3 is TGTGCCACCAGCAGATTAAAGGACAGCACACCCCTCCACTTT. As protein: CATSRLKDSTPLHF. Drawing the rest from reference TRBV15 and TRBJ1-6, the complete variable domain is DAMVIQNPRYQVTQFGKPVTLSCSQTLNHNVMYWYQQKSSQAPKLLFHYYDKDFNNEADTPDNFQSRRPNTSFCFLDIRSPGLGDTAMYLCATSRLKDSTPLHFGNGTRLTVT.